The 27 T cell receptor beta chains in this list originate from one sample, sequenced in a study of blood T cell repertoires in COVID-19. The repertoire was sequenced with immunoSEQ multiplex PCR; TCRdb's copy has only in-frame clones and lacks some. The data contain under 110,000 clones, 85% of them singletons. The source material was peripheral blood. These receptors were taken from a woman aged 70-85 years with active or convalescent COVID-19.

This chain joins TRBV4-3 and TRBJ1-1, with TRBD1 matching over 10 bases. CDR1 and CDR2 from the germline V gene are LGHNA and YSLEER. V shed 5 bases, J shed 5 bases, and the junction held 5 bases outside the gene matches. The CDR3 consists of 14 residues. The CDR3 nucleotides are TGCGCCAGCAGCACGGACAGGGGGAATACTGAAGCTTTCTTT. It translates to CASSTDRGNTEAFF.

This clone was found a few times. The V gene is TRBV18, the J gene TRBJ1-5, with 7 bases aligning to TRBD1. CDR3 length equals 16 residues. Germline V gene lookup returns CDR1 KGHSH and CDR2 LQKENI. The V segment lost 4 bases and the J segment 2 bases; nucleotides outside the gene matches: 8. DNA of the CDR3: TGTGCCAGCTCACGAACAACAGGGGATGGCAATCAGCCCCAGCATTTT. Its protein product is CASSRTTGDGNQPQHF.

The chain couples TRBV5-4 to TRBJ2-7; D perhaps matches TRBD2 (5 bases). The germline gives CDR1 SGHNT, CDR2 YYREEE (reference sequence). Trimming cost V 0 bases and J 5 bases, with 9 bases left between them. The CDR3 has 13 residues. CDR3 protein: CASSLEPTNEQYF. Here the CDR3 DNA reads TGTGCCAGCAGCTTGGAGCCGACTAACGAGCAGTACTTC.

This sequence joins TRBV5-1 and TRBJ1-5, with 8 nucleotides matching TRBD1. V lost 0 bases, J lost 3 bases, and 2 bases stayed unmatched. Germline V gene sequence: CDR1 SGHRS, CDR2 YFSETQ. The CDR3 covers 15 residues. The CDR3 protein is CASSLGTGLNQPQHF. CDR3 nucleotide sequence: TGCGCCAGCAGCTTGGGGACAGGGCTCAATCAGCCCCAGCATTTT.

The rearrangement uses TRBV28 and TRBJ1-1, with TRBD1 identical over 9 bases. Germline CDR1 MDHEN, CDR2 SYDVKM. The V and J ends lost 5 bases and 5 bases, in that order; junction bases with no gene match: 6. This CDR3 is 14 amino acids long. CDR3 region: CASSVQGARTEAFF. The CDR3 nucleotides read TGTGCCAGCAGTGTACAGGGGGCACGAACTGAAGCTTTCTTT.

The table lists this clone with a count of one. This chain joins TRBV5-1 and TRBJ1-1; D perhaps matches TRBD1 (5 bases). Germline V gene data show CDR1 as SGHRS and CDR2 as YFSETQ. The V end was cut by 1 base, the J end by 3 bases, with 10 bases between. CDR3 length equals 14 residues. The CDR3 DNA sequence: TGCGCCAGCAGCTTGCAGGGTTCGGACACTGAAGCTTTCTTT. It is translated as CASSLQGSDTEAFF.

The chain employs TRBV5-1 and TRBJ1-6; no reliable D call. Trimming cost V 4 bases and J 7 bases, with 9 bases left between them. The CDR3 extends over 13 amino acids. Per germline, CDR1 SGHRS and CDR2 YFSETQ. CDR3 protein: CASSDNRNSPLHF. CDR3 in DNA: TGCGCCAGCAGCGACAACCGAAATTCACCCCTCCACTTT.

This clone was detected a few times. V is TRBV6-6 and J is TRBJ2-1, with 9 bases matching TRBD2. V dropped 6 bases and J dropped 7; count of bases not matched to a gene: 7. This CDR3 is 14 amino acids long. In germline, CDR1 is MNHNY, CDR2 SVGAGI (reference sequence). The CDR3 nucleotides read TGTGCCAGCAGAGTAGCGGGAGTACTAAATGAGCAGTTCTTC. Its protein is CASRVAGVLNEQFF.

CDR3 protein: CATSRDLRRGQDEQYF. CDR3 DNA: TGTGCCACCAGCAGAGATCTTCGCAGGGGGCAGGACGAGCAGTACTTC. The chain employs TRBV15 and TRBJ2-7, with 8 bases fitting TRBD1. The junction had 9 bases not matched to a gene; V was cut back by 0 bases and J by 5 bases. This CDR3 has 16 amino acids. The germline V gene has CDR1 LNHNV and CDR2 YYDKDF (reference sequence). Drawing the rest from reference TRBV15 and TRBJ2-7, the complete variable domain is DAMVIQNPRYQVTQFGKPVTLSCSQTLNHNVMYWYQQKSSQAPKLLFHYYDKDFNNEADTPDNFQSRRPNTSFCFLDIRSPGLGDTAMYLCATSRDLRRGQDEQYFGPGTRLTVT.

By sample share, this clone is medium-sized (0.01 to 0.1%). The chain couples TRBV6-5 to TRBJ1-4; 9 bases align to TRBD1. In germline, CDR1 is MNHEY, CDR2 SVGAGI. This CDR3 region has 16 residues. The V segment lost 0 bases and the J segment 7 bases; nucleotides outside the gene matches: 6. The chain's CDR3 is CASSYSRTGAFEKLFF. DNA of the CDR3: TGTGCCAGCAGTTACTCCCGGACAGGGGCGTTTGAAAAACTGTTTTTT.

This chain joins TRBV5-5 and TRBJ2-4; D might be TRBD2 (5 bases). CDR1 SGHKS and CDR2 YYEKEE come from the germline V gene (reference sequence). This CDR3 has 14 amino acids. Trimming took 1 base from V and 5 from J, leaving 10 bases between them. The CDR3 region is CASSLSGTQNIQYF. The CDR3 bases are TGTGCCAGCAGCTTGTCGGGAACACAAAACATTCAGTACTTC.

This CDR3 reads CASLRQGVYTF. CDR3 DNA sequence: TGTGCCAGTCTCCGGCAGGGTGTCTACACCTTC. The chain combines TRBV19 with TRBJ1-2, with a weak D call TRBD1 (5 bases). The V and J ends lost 8 bases and 10 bases respectively, with 14 bases between them. The CDR3 length is 11 residues. The germline CDR1 and CDR2 sequences are LNHDA and SQIVND (reference sequence).

The chain couples TRBV6-2 or TRBV6-3 to TRBJ2-2; perhaps TRBD2 as D (5 bases). Trimming took off 6 bases at V and 1 base at J, with 15 bases between the two ends. Germline CDR1 is MNHEY and CDR2 is SVGEGT. CDR3 length equals 16 residues. As DNA, the CDR3 is TGTGCCAGCAGCCCTTTTCGGAGCGGGAACACCGGGGAGCTGTTTTTT. As protein: CASSPFRSGNTGELFF.

CDR3 sequence: CASSGPGKANEKLFF. As DNA, the CDR3 is TGTGCCAGCAGCGGCCCGGGAAAAGCTAATGAAAAACTGTTTTTT. J is TRBJ1-4 and V is TRBV5-6; D gene ambiguous. CDR3 length equals 15 residues. Trimming pared 4 bases from V and 3 bases from J, leaving 13 bases between. Per germline, CDR1 SGHDT and CDR2 YYEEEE.

V usage is TRBV10-1 and J usage is TRBJ2-1, with D maybe TRBD2 (6 bases). The CDR3 runs to 12 residues. Per germline, CDR1 WNHNN and CDR2 SYGVQD (reference sequence). Trimming cost V 8 bases and J 1 base, with 6 bases left between them. CDR3 nucleotides: TGCGCCAGCGGGAGGTCCTACAATGAGCAGTTCTTC. Translated: CASGRSYNEQFF.

This clone was seen a single time. V usage is TRBV4-2 and J usage is TRBJ2-5, with a weak D call TRBD1 (5 bases). Trimming removed 0 bases from V and 1 base from J, with 15 bases in between. The CDR3 consists of 17 residues. Germline CDR1 LGHNA, CDR2 YNFKEQ. In DNA form, the CDR3 reads TGTGCCAGCAGCCAAGATGTAGGGGCCCGGAGCCAAGAGACCCAGTACTTC. Amino acids: CASSQDVGARSQETQYF.

This chain joins TRBV6-5 and TRBJ1-2; 10 positions match TRBD1. Germline lookup yields CDR1 MNHEY and CDR2 SVGAGI. There are 15 residues in the CDR3. J lost 8 bases, V lost 6 bases, and 12 bases had no gene match. The chain's CDR3 is CASRIAGTGVFGYTF. The CDR3, as DNA: TGTGCCAGCAGAATCGCCGGGACAGGGGTATTCGGCTACACCTTC.

This clone was counted a few times. The genes are TRBV12-5 and TRBJ2-1, with 10 bases aligning to TRBD2. J lost 8 bases, V lost 1 base, and 8 bases had no gene match. Germline-derived CDR1 and CDR2 are LGHNT and FRNRAP. This CDR3 contains 16 residues. CDR3 sequence: CASGLAKLAGSHEQFF. The CDR3 coding sequence is TGTGCTAGTGGTTTGGCAAAACTAGCGGGAAGCCATGAGCAGTTCTTC.

The rearrangement uses TRBV24-1 and TRBJ2-2, with 7 bases that match TRBD2. CDR1 and CDR2 (germline): KGHDR, SFDVKD. V lost 12 bases and J lost 3; bases outside the gene matches: 6. The CDR3 is 13 residues long. The CDR3 is CASRAGDTGELFF. The CDR3 DNA reads TGTGCCTCCCGGGCGGGAGACACCGGGGAGCTGTTTTTT.

This rearrangement joins TRBV7-9 to TRBJ2-3, with a tentative D call TRBD1 (7 bases). V lost 5 bases and J lost 1, with 19 bases in between. The length of the CDR3 is 17 residues. Germline values: CDR1 SEHNR, CDR2 FQNEAQ (reference sequence). The CDR3 region is CASSPRTGRGGTDTQYF. In nucleotides, the CDR3 is TGTGCCAGCAGCCCACGGACCGGCAGGGGGGGCACAGATACGCAGTATTTT.

This chain links TRBV7-2 with TRBJ1-6; the D gene is possibly TRBD1 (6 bases). Germline V gene data show CDR1 as SGHTA and CDR2 as FQGNSA. The CDR3 length is 15 residues. With 7 bases removed from V and 6 bases from J, the gap between germline ends came to 16 bases. CDR3 protein: CASTPRGGSNSPLHF. CDR3 DNA: TGTGCCAGCACCCCAAGGGGGGGTTCTAATTCACCCCTCCACTTT.

This clone is a singleton in its sample. V is TRBV4-3 and J is TRBJ2-2, with TRBD1 matching over 9 bases. Germline CDR1 is LGHNA and CDR2 is YSLEER. J lost 1 base, V lost 0 bases, and 3 bases had no gene match. CDR3 length: 17 residues. CDR3 coding DNA: TGCGCCAGCAGCCAAGATCAGACAGGGGGGAACACCGGGGAGCTGTTTTTT. Translating it yields CASSQDQTGGNTGELFF.

J is TRBJ1-2 and V is TRBV4-3; 10 positions match TRBD1. CDR3 size: 16 residues. The J segment lost 7 bases and the V segment lost 1 base, leaving 9 bases of the junction unmatched. Germline V gives CDR1 LGHNA, CDR2 YSLEER. The CDR3 region is CASSQGVVGTGVGYTF. CDR3 DNA sequence: TGCGCCAGCAGCCAAGGGGTAGTGGGGACAGGGGTTGGCTACACCTTC.

The V and J genes are TRBV28 and TRBJ2-7, with 7 bases aligning to TRBD2. V lost 3 bases to trimming and J lost 3 bases; unmatched junction nucleotides: 5. Per the germline V gene, CDR1 is MDHEN and CDR2 is SYDVKM. The CDR3 sequence is 14 residues long. The CDR3 DNA reads as TGTGCCAGCAGTTTGAACGGGGGGAACTACGAGCAGTACTTC. Translating gives CASSLNGGNYEQYF.

The genes are TRBV30 and TRBJ1-1; the match to TRBD1 covers 7 bases. CDR1 is GTSNPN and CDR2 is SVGIG in the germline V gene (reference sequence). This CDR3 is 13 amino acids long. With V trimmed by 2 bases and J by 7 bases, 7 bases remained unmatched. CDR3 amino acids: CAWSFTGVGEAFF. DNA for the CDR3: TGTGCCTGGAGTTTTACAGGGGTAGGTGAAGCTTTCTTT.

This clone was detected only a few times. This chain connects TRBV6-2 or TRBV6-3 to TRBJ2-5, with TRBD2 matching over 9 bases. Trimming took 5 bases from V and 2 from J; bases not matched to a gene: 9. Germline CDR1 reads MNHEY; CDR2 reads SVGEGT. There are 16 residues in the CDR3. Here the CDR3 DNA reads TGTGCCAGCAGTCACCTTGCGGGAGGGCCTCAAGAGACCCAGTACTTC. This codes for CASSHLAGGPQETQYF.

The chain links TRBV7-6 to TRBJ1-1; 9 bases line up with TRBD1. CDR3 length: 15 residues. CDR1 is SGHVS, CDR2 FNYEAQ, per germline. The J segment lost 6 bases and the V segment lost 5 bases, leaving 10 bases of the junction unmatched. The CDR3 DNA reads TGTGCCAGCAGCCCGCTGGACAGGGGAGGTTCTGAAGCTTTCTTT. It is translated as CASSPLDRGGSEAFF.